The TCR beta chain under discussion was sequenced for a study of T cell responses to AZD1222 COVID-19 vaccine (dated by TCRdb to the early 2020s). Study-level background: A total of approximately 230 trial participants underwent TCR sequencing, of whom about 210 received two doses of AZD1222 and about 25 received two doses of the MenACWY control vaccine. Trial participants were enrolled into age subgroups of 18-55, 56-69 and 70-plus years, which contained roughly 140, 27 and 60 TCR-sequenced participants, respectively. Study-wide findings and limitations: In the small 56-69-year group, the increase in depth fell short of significance, most likely because of low power. After two AZD1222 doses, spike-specific TCR breadth and depth were significantly higher than at day 0 and than in MenACWY recipients. Reportedly, close to half of the unique spike-specific TCRs recognized epitopes lying outside the regions that are mutated in the B.1.351 and B.1.1.7 variants. The whole spike protein was spanned by vaccine-associated CD4 TCRs, and dominant responses were seen in regions 160-218 and 743-854. Because no samples from the day 14 peak response were available, repertoires could be characterized only after the peak T cell response. Conclusions about previously exposed vaccinees are limited, since just five to seven AZD1222 recipients were seropositive for SARS-CoV-2 at baseline. Participants were mostly white British, with more females than males. The authors suggested clonal diversity may have been underestimated.

The CDR3 regions of human TCRbeta chains were analyzed by immunosequencing. In the authors' own workflow: TCRs in the repertoires were matched against a reference library of SARS-CoV-2-specific TCRs that had been generated with the MIRA antigen-specificity platform. Breadth was defined as the fraction of unique TCRs that were SARS-CoV-2-associated, and depth was defined as the fraction of total T cells that were SARS-CoV-2-associated. Each spike-specific TCR was assigned to its reactive spike region and to a CD4 or CD8 class using the MIRA data. Log10-transformed breadth and depth values were compared by one-way ANOVA with Sidak's multiple comparisons tests. The immuneACCESS repertoire file appears here via TCRdb, limited to in-frame rearrangements. These files lack a portion of the clones; in checked studies, under half of the deficit traces to unresolved V genes, and the cause of the others is not known. V and J calls and clone size are as listed in that table; D and trimming were resolved from the DNA. The sample table lists about 66,000 clones, 79% of them with a count of one. Jointly, the top ten make up over 20% of the sample.

CDR1 and CDR2 are read off the germline V gene as MNHEY and SVGAGI. At the junction V is shortened by 5 bases and J by 0 bases, with 8 bases in between. The CDR3 goes from the cysteine to the phenylalanine over 15 residues. Only CDR3 DNA is held: 45 bases, read in frame from base 1. The time point label corresponds to: baseline before first vaccination. The treatment or condition tag for this specimen amounts to: meningococcal conjugate vaccine given as trial control. Samples from vaccinated people were obtained from the UK trials COV001 and COV002, which included a single-blind randomized controlled phase 2/3 trial of AZD1222 (ChAdOx1 nCoV-19) in healthy adults. For TCRbeta chain sequencing, PBMC samples from trial participants were taken at day 0 and at day 28 after the second dose. Comments on this clone: Its antigen is still unknown. The record has no base qualities; no much larger clone is one base away.

The chain is encoded by TRBV6-5 joined to TRBJ2-6, with no reliable assignment of the D segment. This sample comprised peripheral blood, obtained on day 0 of MenACWY control vaccination. This clonotype was sampled from an adult in good health. Here the CDR3 is given as CASSHHSSGANVLTF. Read as DNA, the sequence is TGTGCCAGCAGTCATCACAGCTCTGGGGCCAACGTCCTGACTTTC.